This TCR beta chain comes out of a study of cytomegalovirus exposure and HLA in healthy donors. Study results and caveats: Common viral pathogens seemed to be connected with several of the most significant clusters, according to a later analysis. Within the data, a cluster of highly shared sequence variants was likely a sequencing artifact. Analysis was carried out at a later point, and it linked a missense DCLRE1C variant to TCR beta V- and J-gene trimming. Later analysis revealed greater clonal expansion in HLA-associated TCR beta chains than in equally common others.

This clone was picked up one time. Its matching antigen is unknown. This CDR3 contains 15 residues. Losses at the gene ends were 7 bases for V and 1 base for J; bases not matched to a gene: 8. Germline V gene lookup returns CDR1 MNHEY and CDR2 SMNVEV (reference sequence). PCR primers comprised 60 Vbeta and 13 Jbeta primers. TCRdb's table, derived via immunoSEQ multiplex PCR, lists solely in-frame clones and lacks some. The repertoire holds roughly 170,000 clones, with roughly 84% as singletons. The sample consisted of PBMCs. The clonotype originates from a girl aged 2-10 years in good health and CMV-seropositive. This sequence joins TRBV27 and TRBJ2-7; 9 nucleotides agree with TRBD2. The CDR3 nucleotides are TGTGCCAGCAATAGCGGGAGTAAATGGTCCTACGAGCAGTACTTC. It translates to CASNSGSKWSYEQYF.